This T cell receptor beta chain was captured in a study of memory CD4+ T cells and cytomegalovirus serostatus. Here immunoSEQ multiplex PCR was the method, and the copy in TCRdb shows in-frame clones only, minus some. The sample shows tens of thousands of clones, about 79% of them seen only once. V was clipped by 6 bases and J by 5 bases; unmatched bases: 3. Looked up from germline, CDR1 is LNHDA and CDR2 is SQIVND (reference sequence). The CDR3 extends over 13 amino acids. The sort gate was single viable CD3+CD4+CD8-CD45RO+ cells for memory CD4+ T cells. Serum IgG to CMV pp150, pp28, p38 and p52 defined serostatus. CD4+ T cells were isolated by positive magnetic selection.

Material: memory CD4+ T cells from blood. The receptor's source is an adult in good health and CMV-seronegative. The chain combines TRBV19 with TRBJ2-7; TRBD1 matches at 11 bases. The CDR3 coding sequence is TGTGCCAGTAGCAGGACAGGGGGCCACGAGCAGTACTTC. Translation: CASSRTGGHEQYF. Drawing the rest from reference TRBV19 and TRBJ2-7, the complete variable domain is DGGITQSPKYLFRKEGQNVTLSCEQNLNHDAMYWYRQDPGQGLRLIYYSQIVNDFQKGDIAEGYSVSREKKESFPLTVTSAQKNPTAFYLCASSRTGGHEQYFGPGTRLTVT.